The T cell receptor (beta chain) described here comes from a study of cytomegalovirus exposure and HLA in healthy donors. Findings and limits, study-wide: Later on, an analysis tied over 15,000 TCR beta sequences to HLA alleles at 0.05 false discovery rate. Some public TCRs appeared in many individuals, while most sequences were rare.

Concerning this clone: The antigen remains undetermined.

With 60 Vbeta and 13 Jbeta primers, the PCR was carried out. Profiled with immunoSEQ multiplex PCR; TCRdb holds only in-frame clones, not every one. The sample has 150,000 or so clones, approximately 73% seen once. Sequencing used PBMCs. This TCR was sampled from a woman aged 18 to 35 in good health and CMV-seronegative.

CDR3 protein: CASSEPGTGARDYLRTGELFF. DNA for the CDR3: TGTGCCAGCAGTGAACCCGGGACAGGGGCGCGGGACTACCTAAGGACCGGGGAGCTGTTTTTT. The chain employs TRBV6-1 and TRBJ2-2; 10 bases agree with TRBD1. J lost 5 bases, V lost 2 bases, and 20 bases had no gene match. Germline-derived CDR1 and CDR2 are MNHNS and SASEGT. This CDR3 contains 21 residues.